The rows below give T cell receptor beta chains drawn from one sample of a study of cytomegalovirus exposure and HLA in healthy donors. Profiling relied on immunoSEQ multiplex PCR, and the TCRdb table lists in-frame clones only, not all of them. Among about 120,000 clones listed, approximately 91% were seen once. The sample taken for sequencing was PBMCs. The receptor set was obtained from a man between 18 and 35 years old in good health and CMV-seropositive. CDR3s include the opening cysteine and the closing phenylalanine or tryptophan. The D gene is left open where the match is weak. Part of the rows lack a size; the others show once, few, many or a class for expanded clones.

d_call	clone_size	j_call	v_call	cdr3_nt	cdr3_aa
NA	NA	TRBJ1-2	TRBV25-1	TGTGCCAGCAGCCCCGCCGGCTATGGCTACACCTTC	CASSPAGYGYTF
TRBD1	NA	TRBJ1-1	TRBV7-8	TGTGCCAGCAGCGCAGGGGGTCGGAACACTGAAGCTTTCTTT	CASSAGGRNTEAFF
NA	NA	TRBJ1-2	TRBV9	TGTGCCAGCAGCGGGAACAGGGTTCACTATGGCTACACCTTC	CASSGNRVHYGYTF
TRBD2	NA	TRBJ2-3	TRBV28	TGTGCCAGCAGTTACCCCCTGTGGCGGGGGGGCTCAGATACGCAGTATTTT	CASSYPLWRGGSDTQYF
NA	NA	TRBJ1-1	TRBV7-2	TGTGCCAGCAGCCTGAGACAGACTGAAGCTTTCTTT	CASSLRQTEAFF
NA	NA	TRBJ2-2	TRBV29-1	TGCAGCGTTGCCGGTAGCAACGGGGAGCTGTTTTTT	CSVAGSNGELFF
NA	few	TRBJ2-7	TRBV7-6	TGTGCCAGCAGCTTCGGGCTCGGGGACTTCTACGAGCAGTACTTC	CASSFGLGDFYEQYF
TRBD2	NA	TRBJ2-3	TRBV5-1	TGCGCCAGCAGCTTGGAGCTAGCGGGGGCAGATACGCAGTATTTT	CASSLELAGADTQYF
NA	NA	TRBJ1-1	TRBV7-6	TGTGCCAGCGGACTGGGGGAGGGGAACACTGAAGCTTTCTTT	CASGLGEGNTEAFF
TRBD1	NA	TRBJ1-5	TRBV19	TGTGCCAGTAGTATAGGTACAGGGGGCGCGGGTCAGCCCCAGCATTTT	CASSIGTGGAGQPQHF
TRBD2	NA	TRBJ2-3	TRBV2	TGTGCCAGCCCGGGAGGGTCGGGAGATAATACGCAGTATTTT	CASPGGSGDNTQYF
NA	NA	TRBJ2-5	TRBV10-3	TGTGCCATCAGTGTAGGCGGGGTACTTCAAGAGACCCAGTACTTC	CAISVGGVLQETQYF
NA	once	TRBJ1-3	TRBV7-2	TGTGCCAGCAGCTTGACAGTTAACTCTGGAAACACCATATATTTT	CASSLTVNSGNTIYF
NA	NA	TRBJ2-7	TRBV6-5	TGTGCCAGCAGTTACTCCCCGGCGGTAATCTACGAGCAGTACTTC	CASSYSPAVIYEQYF
TRBD1	NA	TRBJ1-2	TRBV27	TGTGCCACCCACCGGACAGGCAGCTATGGCTACACCTTC	CATHRTGSYGYTF
NA	NA	TRBJ1-1	TRBV13	TGTGCCAGCAGCTTACGGCGGCGGATGAACACTGAAGCTTTCTTT	CASSLRRRMNTEAFF
TRBD1	NA	TRBJ2-1	TRBV25-1	TGTGCCAGCAGTGAATTCGGACAGGGGGAATACAATGAGCAGTTCTTC	CASSEFGQGEYNEQFF
TRBD2	NA	TRBJ2-1	TRBV5-4	TGTGCCAGCAGCCCTGCGGGTAGCGGGGCTTACAATGAGCAGTTCTTC	CASSPAGSGAYNEQFF
NA	NA	TRBJ2-7	TRBV18	TGTGCCAGCTCCCCTGCTTTTGGTCAGGGGACCTACGAGCAGTACTTC	CASSPAFGQGTYEQYF
NA	NA	TRBJ2-3	TRBV20-1	TGCAGTGCTTTCGGGGGAGATACGCAGTATTTT	CSAFGGDTQYF
TRBD1	NA	TRBJ1-4	TRBV7-8	TGTGCCAGCAGTTGGACAGGAGGGGGAACGGGTAATGAAAAACTGTTTTTT	CASSWTGGGTGNEKLFF
NA	NA	TRBJ1-5	TRBV2	TGTGCCAGCAGTGAATATAGAACAGTCTATAGCAATCAGCCCCAGCATTTT	CASSEYRTVYSNQPQHF
TRBD2	NA	TRBJ2-1	TRBV4-2	TGTGCCAGCAGCCATAGCGGGGGGAAAGAATACAATGAGCAGTTCTTC	CASSHSGGKEYNEQFF
NA	NA	TRBJ1-4	TRBV5-1	TGCGCCAGCAGCTTGGCCAGAGGGGGTGAAAAACTGTTTTTT	CASSLARGGEKLFF
TRBD1	NA	TRBJ1-1	TRBV2	TGTGCCAGCAGTGGGGACAGGACGAACACTGAAGCTTTCTTT	CASSGDRTNTEAFF
NA	few	TRBJ1-6	TRBV25-1	TGTGCCAGCAGTGGAGGACAGACCTATAATTCACCCCTCCACTTT	CASSGGQTYNSPLHF